This T cell receptor beta chain is from a study of CD8 T cells in ankylosing spondylitis. Study-wide findings and caveats: Fewer than 10 highly homologous variants formed a TCR beta motif that appeared characteristic of ankylosing spondylitis blood. Disease-linked clones were CD8+ and relatively rare in peripheral blood. Certain motif variants had earlier been reported in reactive arthritis synovial fluid and blood.

In its sample, this clonotype was seen a few times. Its matching antigen is unknown. Per the germline V gene, CDR1 is DFQATT and CDR2 is SNEGSKA (reference sequence). V was shortened by 6 bases and J by 4 bases, with 13 bases between the two germline ends. The CDR3 runs 13 residues. As the method for making TCR beta libraries, quantitative 5'-RACE with molecular barcodes was used. TCRdb used MiXCR to reprocess the 5' RACE reads, holding one entry per CDR3 protein. This repertoire shows some 250,000 distinct CDR3 sequences, 20% to 30% found once; its top ten account for roughly 0.6%. The material sequenced was blood, either unsorted or a sorted T cell fraction (not recorded which). The source is a male donor with ankylosing spondylitis or in good health (not recorded which). The chain recombines TRBV20-1 with TRBJ2-1; TRBD1 is a possible D gene (6 bases). This CDR3 reads CSANEDRYNEQFF. The CDR3, as DNA: TGCAGTGCAAACGAGGACAGATACAATGAGCAGTTCTTC.